This TCR beta chain was obtained from a study of OX40 agonist ivuxolimab in advanced cancers. Germline CDR1 is ENHRY and CDR2 is SYGVKD. V was clipped by 2 bases and J by 4 bases, with 15 bases between them. This CDR3 has 16 residues. Data came from immunoSEQ multiplex PCR; TCRdb stores just in-frame clones and leaves some out. The sample records some 150,000 clones, approximately 90% being singletons. The source of this sequence is an adult with an advanced solid tumor such as melanoma, head and neck, liver or kidney cancer. The sample here was CD4+ or CD8+ T cells sorted from blood, taken in a trial of the OX40 agonist ivuxolimab. The chain uses TRBV10-3 and TRBJ2-1, with D tentatively TRBD2 (6 bases). For the CDR3, the DNA is TGTGCCATCAGTGAGCTGTCGGGAGTAGGTTACAATGAGCAGTTCTTC. Encoded protein: CAISELSGVGYNEQFF.